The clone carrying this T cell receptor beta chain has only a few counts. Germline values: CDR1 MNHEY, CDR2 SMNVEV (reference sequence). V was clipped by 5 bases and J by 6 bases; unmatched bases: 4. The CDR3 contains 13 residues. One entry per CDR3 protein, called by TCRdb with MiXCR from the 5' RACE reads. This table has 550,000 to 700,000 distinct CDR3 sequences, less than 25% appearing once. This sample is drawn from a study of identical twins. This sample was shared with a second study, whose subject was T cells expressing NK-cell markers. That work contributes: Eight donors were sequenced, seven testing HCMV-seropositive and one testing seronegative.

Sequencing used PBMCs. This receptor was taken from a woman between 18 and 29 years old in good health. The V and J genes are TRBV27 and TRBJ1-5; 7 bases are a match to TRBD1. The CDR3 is CASSPGGSQPQHF. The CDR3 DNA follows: TGTGCCAGCAGTCCAGGGGGAAGTCAGCCCCAGCATTTT.